Following are 16 T cell receptor beta chains from one sample sequenced in a study of T cells in localized non-small cell lung cancer. Libraries were prepared by immunoSEQ multiplex PCR; TCRdb keeps only in-frame clonotypes and omits some of them. The repertoire consists of 1,500 or so clones, with more than 15% occurring once and the leading ten covering 8% to 11%. The sequencing here drew on lung tumor tissue, taken before any cancer treatment. The source is a male donor at least 60 years old with stage I lung adenocarcinoma.

This clone appeared once. This chain links TRBV10-2 with TRBJ2-1, with D perhaps matching TRBD1 (6 bases). In germline, CDR1 is WSHSY, CDR2 SAAADI. This CDR3 is 15 amino acids long. Trimming removed 3 bases at V and 8 bases at J, with 17 bases between. The CDR3, as DNA: TGCGCCAGCAGTGAAGGGTTCAGGGGAGCCGATGAGCAGTTCTTC. It is translated as CASSEGFRGADEQFF.

A few counts support this clone. The V gene is TRBV11-3, the J gene TRBJ1-5; no firm D call. The germline V gene encodes CDR1 SGHNT and CDR2 YENEEA. Trimming took 5 bases from V and 2 from J, leaving 16 bases between them. The CDR3 is 16 residues long. The CDR3 region is CASSLSGRDCNQPQHF. CDR3 bases: TGTGCCAGCAGCCTTAGCGGGCGTGATTGCAATCAGCCCCAGCATTTT.

This clone was observed a few times. CDR3 protein: CASSPLQGISNQPQHF. For the CDR3, the DNA is TGTGCCAGCAGTCCCTTACAGGGAATTAGCAATCAGCCCCAGCATTTT. The chain combines TRBV6-8 with TRBJ1-5; D perhaps matches TRBD1 (6 bases). This CDR3 is 16 amino acids long. V lost 5 bases to trimming and J lost 0 bases, with 14 bases between them. Per germline, CDR1 MNHGY and CDR2 SAAAGT.

This clone was picked up a small number of times. The chain carries TRBV6-8 and TRBJ2-1, with D possibly matching TRBD2 (6 bases). In germline, CDR1 is MNHGY, CDR2 SAAAGT. Trimming stripped 2 bases from V and 11 bases from J, with 22 bases between. The CDR3 runs to 16 residues. The CDR3 DNA reads TGTGCCAGCAGTTACCGGGCGGGACTGAATACAATGAAGCAGTTCTTC. Translated: CASSYRAGLNTMKQFF.

The chain joins TRBV28 to TRBJ2-7; 9 bases are shared with TRBD2. Germline lookup yields CDR1 MDHEN and CDR2 SYDVKM. The CDR3 has 17 residues. With 8 bases clipped from V and 4 bases from J, the junction kept 18 bases outside the gene matches. The CDR3: CASAKQGPRREGYEQYF. CDR3 DNA: TGTGCCAGCGCCAAACAGGGTCCGAGGCGGGAGGGGTACGAGCAGTACTTC. The full variable domain, in which reference TRBV28 and TRBJ2-7 provide the parts outside the CDR3, is DVKVTQSSRYLVKRTGEKVFLECVQDMDHENMFWYRQDPGLGLRLIYFSYDVKMKEKGDIPEGYSVSREKKERFSLILESASTNQTSMYLCASAKQGPRREGYEQYFGPGTRLTVT.

This clone came up a few times. The chain joins TRBV6-7 to TRBJ2-2; D remains ambiguous. TRBV6-7 belongs to the ORF category, with a function that is uncertain. Trimming removed 5 bases from V and 2 bases from J, with 12 bases in between. The CDR3 has 15 residues. CDR3 coding DNA: TGTGCCAGCAGTGAATATACGTTAAACACCGGGGAGCTGTTTTTT. Translation gives CASSEYTLNTGELFF.

This clone was recorded a few times. The V call is TRBV6-8, the J call TRBJ2-2; D remains unclear. Trimming shortened V by 7 bases and J by 4 bases, and 10 bases separated the two germline ends. The CDR3 has 13 amino acids. The germline gives CDR1 MNHGY, CDR2 SAAAGT. The CDR3, as DNA: TGTGCCAGCACTCGCCGTTCCACCGGGGAGCTGTTTTTT. Its translation is CASTRRSTGELFF.

The chain recombines TRBV6-8 with TRBJ2-1, with no clear D. CDR1 and CDR2 (germline): MNHGY, SAAAGT. Deletions cut 4 bases from V and 4 bases from J, with 5 bases between. CDR3 size: 12 residues. DNA of the CDR3: TGTGCCAGCAGTTGGAGATACAATGAGCAGTTCTTC. This encodes CASSWRYNEQFF.

The V call is TRBV6-8, the J call TRBJ1-1, with no clear D. V was clipped by 2 bases and J by 1 base, with 2 bases between them. The V gene's germline CDR1 is MNHGY and CDR2 SAAAGT. The CDR3 extends over 12 amino acids. The CDR3 nucleotides are TGTGCCAGCAGTTACGAGAACACTGAAGCTTTCTTT. This codes for CASSYENTEAFF.

By share, this clone ranks as medium-sized. This sequence joins TRBV28 and TRBJ2-2, with D tentatively TRBD2 (5 bases). Trimming stripped 6 bases from V and 7 bases from J, with 21 bases between. Germline CDR1 reads MDHEN; CDR2 reads SYDVKM. This CDR3 region has 16 residues. CDR3 DNA sequence: TGTGCCAGCAGCTTACTAGTACCGGGTAGGGACGGGGAGCTGTTTTTT. It specifies CASSLLVPGRDGELFF.

The chain links TRBV28 to TRBJ2-7, with no clear D. The CDR3 extends over 12 amino acids. Germline V lookup: CDR1 MDHEN, CDR2 SYDVKM. V lost 10 bases and J 2 bases, leaving 12 bases between the germline ends. Here the CDR3 DNA reads TGTGCCACCCAGAGGCGGACCTACGAGCAGTACTTC. Amino acids: CATQRRTYEQYF.

The chain has TRBV6-8 and TRBJ1-2; no clear D. V was cut by 2 bases and J by 1 base, with 8 bases left in between. The CDR3 has 14 amino acids. Germline CDR1 MNHGY, CDR2 SAAAGT. CDR3 nucleotides: TGTGCCAGCAGTTACCGGATCGATAACTATGGCTACACCTTC. Encoded protein: CASSYRIDNYGYTF.

V is TRBV28 and J is TRBJ1-2; 10 bases fit TRBD1. The CDR3 covers 15 residues. CDR1 MDHEN and CDR2 SYDVKM come from the germline V gene. The V segment lost 6 bases and the J segment 1 base; nucleotides outside the gene matches: 5. Here the CDR3 DNA reads TGTGCCAGCAGGACCGGGACAGGGGTTAACTATGGCTACACCTTC. Protein sequence: CASRTGTGVNYGYTF.

This chain connects TRBV9 to TRBJ2-1, with 8 positions matching TRBD2. Germline CDR1 is SGDLS and CDR2 is YYNGEE. After removal of 1 base from V and 4 bases from J, the junction contained 7 bases not matched to a gene. The CDR3 contains 16 residues. The CDR3 sequence is CASSVIATSVYNEQFF. In nucleotides, the CDR3 is TGTGCCAGCAGCGTAATTGCGACTAGCGTTTACAATGAGCAGTTCTTC.

This clone was seen more than once but under ten times. The chain employs TRBV15 and TRBJ2-5, with a tentative D call TRBD2 (5 bases). The CDR3 totals 15 residues. Germline assignment: CDR1 LNHNV and CDR2 YYDKDF (reference sequence). V was shortened by 0 bases and J by 5 bases, with 13 bases between the two germline ends. The CDR3 DNA reads TGTGCCACCAGCAGAGATCCGACCGAGGGTGAGACCCAGTACTTC. This codes for CATSRDPTEGETQYF.

This clone is judged medium-sized. For the CDR3, the DNA is TGTGCCAGCAGCTTAGGAGCGGGGATCACAGATACGCAGTATTTT. This codes for CASSLGAGITDTQYF. The gene calls are TRBV11-3 and TRBJ2-3, with 7 bases that match TRBD2. Germline CDR1 reads SGHNT; CDR2 reads YENEEA. CDR3 length equals 15 residues. V was clipped by 1 base and J by 2 bases; unmatched bases: 3.